What follows are 17 T cell receptor beta chains derived from one specimen sequenced in a study of T cells in Graves' hyperthyroidism and ophthalmopathy. TCR beta CDR3 sequences were amplified from RNA transcripts. The TCR CDR3 first-round RT-PCR relied on the HTBI primer set. TCRdb re-called the multiplex PCR reads through MiXCR, storing one row per CDR3 protein. This table holds 330,000 or so distinct CDR3 sequences, roughly 20% found once. The sequenced material came from blood. These receptors were taken from a woman between 40 and 55 years old with Graves' ophthalmopathy.

The sample holds many counts of this clonotype. This rearrangement joins TRBV10-1 to TRBJ2-7, with a possible D match to TRBD2 (5 bases). CDR1 WNHNN and CDR2 SYGVQD come from the germline V gene (reference sequence). Trimming took 10 bases from V and 2 from J, leaving 15 bases between them. This CDR3 is 13 amino acids long. Written as DNA, the CDR3 is TGCGCCACTTCCAGCCAGCGGCCCTACGAGCAGTACTTC. Protein sequence: CATSSQRPYEQYF.

This clonotype showed up many times. This chain uses TRBV7-8 with TRBJ1-5; 10 bases line up with TRBD1. V was pared by 2 bases and J by 4 bases, with 23 bases of the junction left unmatched. CDR3 size: 22 residues. Germline assignment: CDR1 SGHVS and CDR2 FQNEAQ. CDR3 protein: CASSLLFTVLSGTGVKNQPQHF. The CDR3 DNA reads TGTGCCAGCAGCTTACTTTTTACCGTCTTATCCGGGACAGGGGTAAAAAATCAGCCCCAGCATTTT.

This clonotype was seen at least ten times. The rearrangement joins TRBV27 to TRBJ2-6; unclear D gene. Looked up from germline, CDR1 is MNHEY and CDR2 is SMNVEV (reference sequence). There are 13 residues in the CDR3. Between the trimmed V and J ends, which lost 5 bases and 4 bases, there was a span of 6 bases. The CDR3 loop reads CASSSYGANVLTF. In DNA form, the CDR3 reads TGTGCCAGCAGTAGTTACGGGGCCAACGTCCTGACTTTC.

This clonotype appeared many times. The chain has TRBV14 and TRBJ1-2; D gene ambiguous. Germline loops: CDR1 SGHDN, CDR2 FVKESK. V lost 0 bases, J lost 5 bases, and 13 bases lay in between. The CDR3 contains 15 residues. The CDR3 bases are TGTGCCAGCAGCCAAGATAGATGGGGATGGTATGGCTACACCTTC. Its translation is CASSQDRWGWYGYTF.

This clonotype was counted at least ten times. The rearrangement uses TRBV30 and TRBJ1-1, with unresolved D. Germline CDR1 and CDR2: GTSNPN and SVGIG (reference sequence). The CDR3 is 14 amino acids. V dropped 2 bases and J dropped 1 base, with 11 bases sitting between them. The CDR3 region has the DNA TGTGCCTGGAGTCCAGGACGGTCGAACACTGAAGCTTTCTTT. Translation gives CAWSPGRSNTEAFF.

The sample holds many counts of this clonotype. The chain combines TRBV28 with TRBJ2-2; D is possibly TRBD1 (6 bases). Looked up from germline, CDR1 is MDHEN and CDR2 is SYDVKM. This CDR3 comprises 16 residues. V lost 3 bases to trimming and J lost 1 base, with 12 bases between them. The DNA of the CDR3 is TGTGCCAGCAGTTTTTTACGACAGGTGAACACCGGGGAGCTGTTTTTT. Translation: CASSFLRQVNTGELFF. Looking up the rest from reference TRBV28 and TRBJ2-2 gives the full variable domain: DVKVTQSSRYLVKRTGEKVFLECVQDMDHENMFWYRQDPGLGLRLIYFSYDVKMKEKGDIPEGYSVSREKKERFSLILESASTNQTSMYLCASSFLRQVNTGELFFGEGSRLTVL.

This clonotype has at least ten counts. An end of the junction does not agree with germline; a read error may underlie this. The V gene is TRBV20-1, the J gene TRBJ2-7, with a weak D call TRBD2 (6 bases). CDR3 length equals 13 residues. CDR1 DFQATT and CDR2 SNEGSKA come from the germline V gene (reference sequence). Written as DNA, the CDR3 is TGCAGTGCTGTAACTCAAACTAGCTACGAGCAGTGCTTC. Translating it yields CSAVTQTSYEQCF.

This clonotype has a count of ten or more. This sequence joins TRBV24-1 and TRBJ1-1; possible D gene TRBD1, 5 bases. Germline CDR1 reads KGHDR; CDR2 reads SFDVKD. V dropped 3 bases and J dropped 1 base, with 8 bases sitting between them. This CDR3 comprises 14 residues. Here the CDR3 reads CATSDGTRNTEAFF. CDR3 nucleotides: TGTGCCACCAGTGATGGGACTAGGAACACTGAAGCTTTCTTT.

Points on this clonotype: A read error is possible here, since a much larger clone lies one base away. This chain links TRBV6-1 with TRBJ1-1, with D possibly matching TRBD1 (5 bases). This CDR3 comprises 15 residues. Per germline, CDR1 MNHNS and CDR2 SASEGT. In DNA, the CDR3 is TGTGCCGGCAGTCCGCGACAGACCTGGAACACTGAAGCTTTCTTT. Translating it yields CAGSPRQTWNTEAFF.

This clonotype has a count of ten or more. This chain joins TRBV10-3 and TRBJ2-5; D gene unclear. The germline V and J ends were trimmed by 3 bases and 5 bases, with 7 bases remaining between them. The V gene's germline CDR1 is ENHRY and CDR2 SYGVKD. CDR3 length: 12 amino acids. As DNA, the CDR3 is TGTGCCATCAGTGATCTCGCGGAGACCCAGTACTTC. Protein: CAISDLAETQYF.

The chain employs TRBV6-5 and TRBJ1-1; the D gene is possibly TRBD1 (5 bases). The CDR3 sequence is 13 residues long. Per germline, CDR1 MNHEY and CDR2 SVGAGI. With 5 bases removed from V and 4 bases from J, the gap between germline ends came to 11 bases. CDR3 protein: CASSNGDVTEAFF. DNA for the CDR3: TGTGCCAGCAGTAACGGGGACGTCACTGAAGCTTTCTTT.

In its sample, this clonotype was seen many times. This chain joins TRBV6-1 and TRBJ2-7; D gene unclear. This CDR3 contains 14 residues. V dropped 4 bases and J dropped 0 bases, with 10 bases sitting between them. Germline CDR1 reads MNHNS; CDR2 reads SASEGT. DNA for the CDR3: TGTGCCAGCAGTGCTACCTCGAGCTCCTACGAGCAGTACTTC. Its translation is CASSATSSSYEQYF.

In this sample, this clonotype turned up many times. V is TRBV4-1 and J is TRBJ2-5; TRBD2 aligns across 13 bases. The CDR3 is 20 amino acids. Per the germline V gene, CDR1 is MGHRA and CDR2 is YSYEKL. V was pared by 3 bases and J by 5 bases, with 18 bases of the junction left unmatched. For the CDR3, the DNA is TGCGCCAGCAGCCAGACCATCGGGACTAGCGGGATGAAGTGGAGGGAGACCCAGTACTTC. Translating gives CASSQTIGTSGMKWRETQYF.

This clonotype was picked up many times. The J gene is TRBJ2-7, the V gene TRBV12-3 or TRBV12-4; D call uncertain. The CDR3 extends over 11 amino acids. Trimming took 6 bases from V and 6 from J, leaving 9 bases between them. The CDR3 loop is CASRYSSEQYF. Written as DNA, the CDR3 is TGTGCCAGCAGGTACAGTTCCGAGCAGTACTTC.

Many counts were recorded for this clonotype. The V and J genes are TRBV11-2 and TRBJ2-5, with D unresolved. The V gene's germline CDR1 is SGHAT and CDR2 FQNNGV. The length of the CDR3 is 12 residues. The V gene lost 2 bases and the J gene lost 5 bases, with 6 bases spanning the gap. The CDR3 protein is CASSLTVETQYF. In DNA form, the CDR3 reads TGTGCCAGCAGCTTAACAGTGGAGACCCAGTACTTC.

This clonotype was recorded at least ten times. The chain has TRBV6-5 and TRBJ1-2, with D possibly TRBD1 on 5 matching bases. The CDR3 is 15 residues long. V lost 0 bases and J 8 bases, leaving 16 bases between the germline ends. Germline CDR1 is MNHEY and CDR2 is SVGAGI. CDR3 in DNA: TGTGCCAGCAGTTACTCGGTCTTGGGGGACCTGGGCTACACCTTC. Translated, it gives CASSYSVLGDLGYTF.

J is TRBJ2-4 and V is TRBV9; D ambiguous. Germline CDR1 and CDR2: SGDLS and YYNGEE. CDR3 size: 13 residues. With 0 bases removed from V and 9 bases from J, the gap between germline ends came to 10 bases. The CDR3 nucleotides are TGTGCCAGCAGCGTAGGATCCCCCGGCATTCAGTACTTC. Its protein is CASSVGSPGIQYF.